This entry describes one T cell receptor (beta chain). The antigen this receptor binds is unknown. One end of the junction is discordant with germline, which a read error may explain. Rearranged TRB sequences spanning V, D and J segments were amplified by multiplex touch-down PCR using a mixed TRB-A/B primer pool. Illumina adapters and sample indices were attached to the amplicons in two consecutive PCR reactions using Phusion HS II polymerase. Amplicons were gel-purified using the NucleoSpin Gel and PCR Clean-up kit and were subsequently checked with Qubit and an Agilent 2100 Bioanalyzer. The libraries were sequenced on an Illumina MiSeq with 600-cycle, single-indexed, paired-end runs. The study's own analysis went as follows. Processing of the TRB sequences was carried out with MiXCR versions 2.12 and 3.0.5. Each unique CDR3 nucleotide sequence counted as one clone, and only productive sequences with at least two reads were retained. Repertoire metrics included Shannon diversity, evenness, clonality (one minus evenness), and alpha-parameterized diversity profiles from alpha 0 to 5. The IGoR algorithm was used to compute generation probabilities of clones in paired pre- and post-chemotherapy samples. The public reads were reprocessed in TCRdb via fastp at Q25 and MiXCR, keeping in-frame beta chains. Under each unique CDR3 protein, matching rows form one entry showing the most common genes and DNA. The V and J calls follow TCRdb's processing rather than the paper's. The sample profile shows about 12,000 distinct CDR3 sequences; 31% of them were found once. The ten largest clones represent around 9.1% of the sample.

The source of the sample is a study of T cell repertoires in aging, cancer and after chemotherapy (dated by TCRdb to about 2019). The study in broad terms: Donors spanned six age groups from 30 or younger to 70 or older, with at least three individuals per group. Control TCR repertoires from healthy donors were recorded across several months to years, and re-sampling revealed clear clonal overlap. The full dataset contained several million TCR reads. To examine immunoaging and T cell reconstitution after chemotherapy, the study profiled TCR beta repertoires in peripheral blood from healthy donors and cancer patients. The cohort comprised 200 to 250 cancer patients, 85 to 94 with hematological and approximately 120 with solid cancers, plus 95 healthy donors as a reference group. Study-level results and caveats: Untreated patients with hematological or solid cancers showed significantly lower blood TCR diversity and higher clonality than age-matched healthy donors. According to the authors, the repertoire data do not allow conclusions to be drawn about immunological memory after chemotherapy. In healthy donors, the decline in TCR diversity with age was mainly due to loss of richness, whereas in cancer patients loss of evenness also played a role. In both cancer cohorts, the median generation probability rose over the chemotherapy interval, which suggests that the repertoire was reconstituted through rebound thymic output.

CDR1 and CDR2, per the germline V gene (reference sequence), are DFQATT and SNEGSKA. Reading from cysteine to phenylalanine, the CDR3 counts 16 amino acids. Kept here is only the CDR3 DNA, which spans 48 bases and is read in frame from base 1. TCR beta rearrangements were amplified from genomic DNA extracted from peripheral blood rather than from sorted cells or RNA. The V gene is TRBV20-1 and the J gene is TRBJ2-1, with 9 central nucleotides matching TRBD1. The TCR sequence derives from a human donor in good health. The donor label of this sample is uncertain. The sequencing input was blood. The base sequence is TGCAGTGCTAGAAGGGTACCGGGACAGGGTTACAATGAGCATTTCTTC. Its product reads: CSARRVPGQGYNEHFF.